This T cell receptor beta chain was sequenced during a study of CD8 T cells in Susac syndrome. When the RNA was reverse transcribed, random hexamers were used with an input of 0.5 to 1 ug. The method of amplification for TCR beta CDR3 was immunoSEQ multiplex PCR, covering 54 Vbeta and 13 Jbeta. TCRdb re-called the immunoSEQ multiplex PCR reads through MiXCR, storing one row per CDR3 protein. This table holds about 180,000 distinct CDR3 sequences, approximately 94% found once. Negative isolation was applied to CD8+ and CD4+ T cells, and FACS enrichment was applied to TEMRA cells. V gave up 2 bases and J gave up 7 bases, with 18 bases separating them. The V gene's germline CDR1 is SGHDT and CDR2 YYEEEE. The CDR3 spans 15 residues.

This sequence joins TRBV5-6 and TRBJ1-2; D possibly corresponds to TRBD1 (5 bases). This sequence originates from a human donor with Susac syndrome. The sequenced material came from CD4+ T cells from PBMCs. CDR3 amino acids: CASSLARDGLRGYTF. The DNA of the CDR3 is TGTGCCAGCAGCTTAGCCCGGGACGGTCTGCGTGGCTACACCTTC.